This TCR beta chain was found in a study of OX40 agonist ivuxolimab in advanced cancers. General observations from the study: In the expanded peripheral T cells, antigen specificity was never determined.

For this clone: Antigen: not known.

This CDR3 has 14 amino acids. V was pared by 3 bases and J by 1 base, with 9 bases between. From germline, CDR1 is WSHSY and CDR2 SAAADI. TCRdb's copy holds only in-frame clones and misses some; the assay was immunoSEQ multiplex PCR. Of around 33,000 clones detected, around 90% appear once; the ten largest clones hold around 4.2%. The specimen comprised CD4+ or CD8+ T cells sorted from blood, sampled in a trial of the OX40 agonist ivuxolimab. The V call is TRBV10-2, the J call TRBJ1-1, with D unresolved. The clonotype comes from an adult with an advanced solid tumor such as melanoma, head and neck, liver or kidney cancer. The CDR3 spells CASSEGSANTEAFF. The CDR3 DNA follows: TGCGCCAGCAGTGAAGGCAGCGCGAACACTGAAGCTTTCTTT.